This passage covers 11 T cell receptor beta chains from one sample sequenced in a study of spatial heterogeneity in lung cancer. Indicated time point: sample taken at primary tumor resection. General study results and limits: Tumor mutation count correlated with how many alpha and beta TCRs expanded intratumorally.

These receptors have no known antigen. MiXCR was run by TCRdb on the 5' RACE reads, yielding one entry per CDR3 protein. The sample includes about 5,800 distinct CDR3 sequences, approximately 16% seen only once; the top ten take about 9.4%. This specimen consisted of lung tumor tissue, obtained at surgery. The receptors shown here come from a male donor with early-stage non-small cell lung cancer.

By share of the sample, this clonotype is medium-sized. This beta chain came through as a stray read in a library set up for alpha chains, and its size says little. The chain links TRBV18 to TRBJ1-5; D may be TRBD1 (5 bases). Germline V CDR1 and CDR2: KGHSH, LQKENI. Trimming stripped 3 bases from V and 5 bases from J, with 8 bases between. This CDR3 has 13 residues. CDR3 loop: CASSPRDDQPQHF. In DNA, the CDR3 is TGTGCCAGCTCACCCCGGGACGATCAGCCCCAGCATTTT.

By frequency in the sample, this clonotype is medium-sized. A library made for alpha chains picked up this beta chain off target, so its size means little. The chain uses TRBV7-9 and TRBJ2-5; D perhaps matches TRBD2 (6 bases). Germline values: CDR1 SEHNR, CDR2 FQNEAQ (reference sequence). The CDR3 runs 23 residues. V gave up 5 bases and J gave up 3 bases, with 40 bases separating them. As DNA, the CDR3 is TGTGCCAGCAGCCCTGGTACCAGGGCCCCACAACAATGGGAGGCAGAACTAGAAGAGACCCAGTACTTC. This translates into CASSPGTRAPQQWEAELEETQYF. The full variable domain, its missing parts supplied by reference TRBV7-9 and TRBJ2-5, is DTGVSQNPRHKITKRGQNVTFRCDPISEHNRLYWYRQTLGQGPEFLTYFQNEAQLEKSRLLSDRFSAERPKGSFSTLEIQRTEQGDSAMYLCASSPGTRAPQQWEAELEETQYFGPGTRLLVL.

Sample share makes this clonotype medium-sized. Since the library was made to target alpha chains, this beta chain is a stray read and its abundance is not meaningful. The V gene is TRBV7-8, the J gene TRBJ2-5; 8 positions agree with TRBD2. V was pared by 5 bases and J by 1 base, with 9 bases of the junction left unmatched. The CDR3 totals 16 residues. Germline V gene data show CDR1 as SGHVS and CDR2 as FQNEAQ. Written as DNA, the CDR3 is TGTGCCAGCAGCCCGACTTGGCGGGGGGTCCAAGAGACCCAGTACTTC. Translating gives CASSPTWRGVQETQYF.

In its sample, this clonotype ranks as medium-sized (0.01 to 0.1%). Since the library was made to target alpha chains, this beta chain is a stray read and its abundance is not meaningful. This rearrangement joins TRBV5-1 to TRBJ2-3; a possible D gene is TRBD1 (5 bases). V lost 1 base, J lost 0 bases, and 9 bases lay in between. The CDR3 consists of 15 residues. CDR1 is SGHRS, CDR2 YFSETQ, per germline. CDR3 nucleotides: TGCGCCAGCAGCTTGCAGGGCGGAAGCACAGATACGCAGTATTTT. Its protein is CASSLQGGSTDTQYF.

Judged by abundance, this clonotype is medium-sized (0.01 to 0.1%). The library was designed around alpha chains, so this beta chain is a stray read whose abundance carries little weight. The gene calls are TRBV5-6 and TRBJ2-5; no firm D call. Trimming took off 1 base at V and 2 bases at J, with 9 bases between the two ends. The CDR3 covers 14 residues. Germline CDR1 and CDR2: SGHDT and YYEEEE. The CDR3 coding sequence is TGTGCCAGCAGCTTGCCGTCCTTTCAAGAGACCCAGTACTTC. This translates into CASSLPSFQETQYF.

This clonotype is medium-sized. The germline gene is not matched at one end of the junction; a read error may be the cause. In a library made to pick up alpha chains, this beta chain is a stray read with a size that means little. The gene calls are TRBV20-1 and TRBJ1-1; D remains unclear. Per the germline V gene, CDR1 is DFQATT and CDR2 is SNEGSKA (reference sequence). This CDR3 is built from 13 residues. The CDR3 sequence is CSARELTVRIAFF. The CDR3 DNA reads TGCAGTGCAAGAGAACTCACGGTGCGGATAGCTTTCTTT.

By proportion, this clonotype is large. Being off target in a library aimed at alpha chains, this beta chain has a size of little meaning. The V call is TRBV7-8, the J call TRBJ2-7; D perhaps matches TRBD2 (5 bases). With 4 bases removed from V and 0 bases from J, the gap between germline ends came to 10 bases. Germline V lookup: CDR1 SGHVS, CDR2 FQNEAQ. The CDR3 covers 14 residues. DNA of the CDR3: TGTGCCAGCAGCTCGCGGGCCAACTCCTACGAGCAGTACTTC. This gives the protein CASSSRANSYEQYF.

Note on this clonotype: With a much larger clone just one base away, this may be a read error. This beta chain is a stray sequence in a library constructed for alpha chains; its clone size is not meaningful. The rearrangement joins TRBV6-5 to TRBJ2-1; D is undetermined. The germline V gene has CDR1 MNHEY and CDR2 SVGAGI. V lost 7 bases to trimming and J lost 6 bases, with 16 bases between them. The CDR3 is 14 residues long. CDR3 in DNA: TGTGCCAGCATTAACATAGGACCACCCAATGAGCAGTTCTTC. This gives the protein CASINIGPPNEQFF.

Within the sample, this clonotype is medium-sized (0.01 to 0.1%). Because the library targeted alpha chains, this beta chain is an off-target read whose size means little. This chain connects TRBV20-1 to TRBJ2-1, with D perhaps given as TRBD1 or TRBD2 (6 bases each). Germline CDR1 and CDR2: DFQATT and SNEGSKA (reference sequence). The CDR3 covers 13 residues. Trimming left V 6 bases short and J 6 bases short, with 15 bases between. The CDR3 is CSAYLQGGNEQFF. Here the CDR3 DNA reads TGCAGTGCGTACCTACAGGGAGGCAATGAGCAGTTCTTC.

This clonotype was detected only a few times. Because this beta chain is a stray read in a library intended to capture alpha chains, its abundance should not be given much weight. This chain uses TRBV6-2 or TRBV6-3 with TRBJ2-5; D is possibly TRBD1 or TRBD2 (5 bases each). V dropped 1 base and J dropped 3 bases, with 9 bases sitting between them. CDR3 length: 14 amino acids. Germline V gives CDR1 MNHEY, CDR2 SVGEGT. The CDR3 spells CASSYFGTKETQYF. CDR3 bases: TGTGCCAGCAGTTACTTCGGGACCAAAGAGACCCAGTACTTC.

In its sample, this clonotype ranks as medium-sized (0.01 to 0.1%). The size of this beta chain means little, since it is a stray read in a library made for alpha chains. The rearrangement links TRBV4-2 to TRBJ2-2; unclear D gene. CDR1 and CDR2 (germline): LGHNA, YNFKEQ. This CDR3 spans 15 amino acids. V gave up 0 bases and J gave up 4 bases, with 9 bases separating them. The CDR3 protein is CASSQEGFGTGELFF. CDR3 nucleotide sequence: TGTGCCAGCAGCCAAGAGGGTTTCGGCACCGGGGAGCTGTTTTTT.